This record concerns one T cell receptor (beta chain) sequence. These data originate in a study of blood T cells in healthy people across ages. A second PCR of roughly 7 to 11 cycles used a sample-barcoded 5' primer and a J-beta primer mix. TCRdb re-called the 5' RACE reads through MiXCR, storing one row per CDR3 protein. The data show around 780,000 distinct CDR3 sequences, roughly 24% seen once. Each donor's blood draw was 8.5 to 10 milliliters of peripheral blood. Per germline, CDR1 MNHEY and CDR2 SVGEGT. V lost 0 bases, J lost 6 bases, and 7 bases stayed unmatched. The CDR3 sequence is 15 residues long. These same records also appear under a second study, on T cells of mothers and their children. That paper adds: Donation came from three healthy Caucasian mothers together with their six children. Every mother supplied over 9 million TCR beta CDR3 reads and every child a few million.

The rearrangement links TRBV6-2 or TRBV6-3 to TRBJ2-5; TRBD2 agrees at 7 bases. The receptor was derived from a boy younger than 18 in good health. Material for sequencing was blood. CDR3 in amino acids: CASSYSTGGGQTQYF. CDR3 DNA sequence: TGTGCCAGCAGTTACTCGACGGGGGGAGGACAGACCCAGTACTTC.